A single sample is the source of the 26 T cell receptor beta chains below, sequenced in a study of T cells in Graves' hyperthyroidism and ophthalmopathy. RNA transcripts provided the source from which TCR beta CDR3 regions were amplified. The primer set for the first-round RT-PCR of the TCR CDR3 was HTBI. MiXCR was run by TCRdb on the multiplex PCR reads, yielding one entry per CDR3 protein. This sample carries some 500,000 distinct CDR3 sequences, roughly 25% of them seen once, and the ten largest clones take about 11%. Sequencing was done on a sample of blood. These receptors were obtained from a woman aged 30 to 39 with Graves' ophthalmopathy.

This clonotype was detected ten times or more. This chain uses TRBV24-1 with TRBJ1-2; D may be TRBD1 (5 bases). The V gene lost 3 bases and the J gene lost 2 bases, with 15 bases spanning the gap. Germline V gene data show CDR1 as KGHDR and CDR2 as SFDVKD. This CDR3 spans 16 amino acids. The CDR3 coding sequence is TGTGCCACCAGTGATACGGGTCGGGCAGGGAACTATGGCTACACCTTC. Amino acids: CATSDTGRAGNYGYTF.

This sequence joins TRBV10-3 and TRBJ1-1; TRBD1 is a possible D gene (5 bases). Trimming left V 3 bases short and J 7 bases short, with 15 bases between. In germline, CDR1 is ENHRY, CDR2 SYGVKD. CDR3 length: 14 residues. CDR3 sequence (DNA): TGTGCCATCAGTGACAGGGTAAAAGGCAGTGAAGCTTTCTTT. Protein: CAISDRVKGSEAFF.

The J gene is TRBJ2-7, the V gene TRBV6-4; D gene ambiguous. CDR1 and CDR2 (germline): MRHNA, SNTAGT. The V and J ends lost 5 bases and 1 base respectively, with 15 bases between them. The CDR3 is 15 residues long. In nucleotides, the CDR3 is TGTGCCAGCAGTCTGATACCCCTCGGGTCCTACGAGCAGTACTTC. As protein: CASSLIPLGSYEQYF.

A note on this clonotype: Mismatch with germline at one junction end may stem from a read error. CDR3 in amino acids: CASSYGTGVAEALF. CDR3 DNA sequence: TGTGCCAGCAGTTACGGGACAGGGGTGGCTGAAGCTCTCTTT. This chain connects TRBV6-2 or TRBV6-3 to TRBJ1-1; 10 nucleotides agree with TRBD1. CDR1 is MNHEY and CDR2 is SVGEGT in the germline V gene. CDR3 length: 14 residues.

A remark on this clonotype: A junction boundary mismatches the germline segment, possibly from a read error. The chain employs TRBV15 and TRBJ1-2; D is unclear. The CDR3 loop spans 15 amino acids. Germline CDR1 reads LNHNV; CDR2 reads YYDKDF (reference sequence). The CDR3 bases are TGTGCCACCAGCAGAGATCCAGGAGTTAACTATGGCTACAGCTTC. Residues: CATSRDPGVNYGYSF.

This clonotype has at least ten counts. This chain links TRBV28 with TRBJ1-6, with 7 bases aligning to TRBD1. CDR1 is MDHEN and CDR2 is SYDVKM in the germline V gene. The CDR3 runs 17 residues. The V and J ends lost 4 bases and 8 bases, in that order; junction bases with no gene match: 14. Here the CDR3 reads CASSSPRDRGWHSPLHF. The CDR3 DNA sequence: TGTGCCAGCAGTTCACCCCGGGACAGAGGTTGGCATTCACCCCTCCACTTT. Drawing the rest from reference TRBV28 and TRBJ1-6, the complete variable domain is DVKVTQSSRYLVKRTGEKVFLECVQDMDHENMFWYRQDPGLGLRLIYFSYDVKMKEKGDIPEGYSVSREKKERFSLILESASTNQTSMYLCASSSPRDRGWHSPLHFGNGTRLTVT.

This chain links TRBV6-5 with TRBJ2-6, with D unclear. The germline V gene encodes CDR1 MNHEY and CDR2 SVGAGI. The CDR3 runs to 13 residues. V lost 3 bases and J 4 bases, leaving 4 bases between the germline ends. The CDR3 nucleotides read TGTGCCAGCAGTTATACCGGGGCCAACGTCCTGACTTTC. Its translation: CASSYTGANVLTF.

This chain links TRBV27 with TRBJ1-1; D is uncertain. The CDR3 consists of 13 residues. The ends were cut back, 2 bases at V and 5 bases at J, with 9 bases in the middle. Per the germline V gene, CDR1 is MNHEY and CDR2 is SMNVEV (reference sequence). Here the CDR3 reads CASSLTRETEAFF. The CDR3 DNA is TGTGCCAGCAGTTTAACTCGGGAGACTGAAGCTTTCTTT.

The chain joins TRBV27 to TRBJ2-7; TRBD1 matches at 7 bases. This CDR3 is 18 amino acids long. Trimming took 1 base from V and 0 from J; bases not matched to a gene: 12. Germline-derived CDR1 and CDR2 are MNHEY and SMNVEV (reference sequence). The CDR3 DNA sequence: TGTGCCAGCAGTTTATTGGGGACAGTTTCGCAACCCTCCTACGAGCAGTACTTC. Translated: CASSLLGTVSQPSYEQYF.

There are many counts of this clonotype. The chain carries TRBV20-1 and TRBJ2-7; perhaps TRBD1 as D (5 bases). The CDR3 is made up of 13 amino acids. Between the trimmed V and J ends, which lost 4 bases and 3 bases, there was a span of 13 bases. Germline CDR1 and CDR2: DFQATT and SNEGSKA (reference sequence). CDR3 coding DNA: TGCAGTGCTATACCGGACATGAGCTACGAGCAGTACTTC. It codes for CSAIPDMSYEQYF.

This clonotype has just a few counts. The chain combines TRBV30 with TRBJ1-2, with D uncertain. Trimming removed 5 bases from V and 8 bases from J, with 18 bases in between. The CDR3 totals 13 residues. Per the germline V gene, CDR1 is GTSNPN and CDR2 is SVGIG (reference sequence). This CDR3 is CAWLLEESLGYTF. In DNA form, the CDR3 reads TGTGCCTGGCTACTTGAGGAGTCACTCGGCTACACCTTC.

This clonotype was detected only a few times. V usage is TRBV2 and J usage is TRBJ1-2; 7 bases are a match to TRBD1. The CDR3 runs 15 residues. J was trimmed by 1 base and V by 9 bases; bases with no gene match: 11. Germline CDR1 and CDR2: SNHLY and FYNNEI. CDR3 loop: CARRATGMGNYGYTF. For the CDR3, the DNA is TGTGCCAGAAGAGCGACAGGGATGGGTAACTATGGCTACACCTTC.

This clonotype was detected ten times or more. The rearrangement links TRBV7-9 to TRBJ1-3; D remains ambiguous. The CDR3 loop spans 12 amino acids. Trimming shortened V by 6 bases and J by 6 bases, and 9 bases separated the two germline ends. Looked up from germline, CDR1 is SEHNR and CDR2 is FQNEAQ (reference sequence). The CDR3 region is CASSLFENTIYF. The CDR3 nucleotides are TGTGCCAGCAGTTTGTTCGAAAACACCATATATTTT.

This clonotype has a count of ten or more. Its ends do not fully match the called genes, so a read error is possible. The chain is built from TRBV19 and TRBJ1-1; no reliable D call. This CDR3 contains 13 residues. The V gene's germline CDR1 is LNHDA and CDR2 SQIVND (reference sequence). CDR3 amino acids: CVSKNAGNTEAFF. The CDR3 DNA reads TGTGTCAGTAAAAACGCGGGGAACACTGAAGCTTTCTTT. The variable domain in full, completed from reference TRBV19 and TRBJ1-1, reads DGGITQSPKYLFRKEGQNVTLSCEQNLNHDAMYWYRQDPGQGLRLIYYSQIVNDFQKGDIAEGYSVSREKKESFPLTVTSAQKNPTAFYLCVSKNAGNTEAFFGQGTRLTVV.

This clonotype has just a few counts. J is TRBJ1-1 and V is TRBV12-3 or TRBV12-4, with D possibly matching TRBD1 (6 bases). The CDR3 totals 14 residues. V was cut by 5 bases and J by 4 bases, with 14 bases left in between. CDR3 region: CASSPQGLGTEAFF. The CDR3, as DNA: TGTGCCAGCAGTCCCCAGGGGTTGGGCACTGAAGCTTTCTTT.

This clonotype was observed many times. The chain uses TRBV6-5 and TRBJ2-7; D is uncertain. CDR3 size: 16 residues. Trimming stripped 0 bases from V and 2 bases from J, with 14 bases between. Germline V gene sequence: CDR1 MNHEY, CDR2 SVGAGI. The CDR3: CASSYSPLGRTYEQYF. Written as DNA, the CDR3 is TGTGCCAGCAGTTACTCACCCCTGGGTCGCACCTACGAGCAGTACTTC.

This clonotype has ten or more counts. This sequence joins TRBV9 and TRBJ2-2; the D is unclear. Germline V gives CDR1 SGDLS, CDR2 YYNGEE. V lost 1 base and J lost 3, with 10 bases in between. The CDR3 loop spans 15 amino acids. CDR3 residues: CASSVRWPDTGELFF. The CDR3 DNA is TGTGCCAGCAGCGTAAGATGGCCCGACACCGGGGAGCTGTTTTTT.

This clonotype was seen only a few times. The chain carries TRBV2 and TRBJ1-2, with D maybe TRBD1 (5 bases). V lost 6 bases and J lost 3, with 14 bases in between. Germline lookup yields CDR1 SNHLY and CDR2 FYNNEI. The CDR3 consists of 14 residues. CDR3 protein: CASSEPGGDYGYTF. The DNA of the CDR3 is TGTGCCAGCAGCGAACCGGGGGGGGACTATGGCTACACCTTC.

This clonotype was detected many times. V and J are TRBV19 and TRBJ1-5; D call uncertain. V lost 2 bases and J lost 4, with 18 bases in between. CDR3 length: 17 residues. Germline assignment: CDR1 LNHDA and CDR2 SQIVND (reference sequence). The CDR3 region has the DNA TGTGCCAGTAGTATAATGGGGAGTCCGACTTCTAATCAGCCCCAGCATTTT. It translates to CASSIMGSPTSNQPQHF.

This clonotype turned up a few times. This rearrangement joins TRBV11-2 to TRBJ2-2, with 10 bases that match TRBD1. Trimming removed 2 bases from V and 4 bases from J; junction bases left unmatched: 13. CDR1 is SGHAT and CDR2 is FQNNGV in the germline V gene. The length of the CDR3 is 19 residues. CDR3 sequence (DNA): TGTGCCAGCAGCTTATCTCCCCTGGGACAGGGGCGGCGCACCGGGGAGCTGTTTTTT. Protein sequence: CASSLSPLGQGRRTGELFF.

Ten or more counts support this clonotype. This rearrangement joins TRBV11-2 to TRBJ2-5; D call uncertain. Germline CDR1 is SGHAT and CDR2 is FQNNGV. The CDR3 totals 15 residues. Between the trimmed V and J ends, which lost 0 bases and 7 bases, there was a span of 15 bases. The CDR3 spells CASSLDRGAPRTQYF. CDR3 bases: TGTGCCAGCAGCTTAGACCGTGGCGCTCCTAGGACCCAGTACTTC.

V gene TRBV27 combines with J gene TRBJ1-2; 7 nucleotides line up with TRBD1. The CDR3 has 14 residues. Looked up from germline, CDR1 is MNHEY and CDR2 is SMNVEV (reference sequence). V shed 6 bases and J 4 bases; nucleotides not matched to a gene: 8. The CDR3 sequence is CASRNRQGSYGYTF. CDR3 DNA sequence: TGTGCCAGCAGGAATCGACAGGGAAGCTATGGCTACACCTTC.

This clonotype was seen at least ten times. Compared with germline, one end of the junction differs, possibly owing to a read error. The V gene is TRBV5-1, the J gene TRBJ1-1; 7 bases are shared with TRBD1. Germline V gene sequence: CDR1 SGHRS, CDR2 YFSETQ. The CDR3 is 15 amino acids. DNA of the CDR3: TGCGCCAGCAGCCTTGGACAGGCCTTGAACATTGAAGCTTTCTTT. This encodes CASSLGQALNIEAFF.

This clonotype appeared many times. The chain joins TRBV19 to TRBJ1-2; 9 positions match TRBD1. V lost 2 bases to trimming and J lost 8 bases; unmatched junction nucleotides: 3. This CDR3 comprises 13 residues. Germline V lookup: CDR1 LNHDA, CDR2 SQIVND (reference sequence). This CDR3 reads CASSIRQGDGYTF. In DNA form, the CDR3 reads TGTGCCAGTAGTATACGACAGGGGGACGGCTACACCTTC.

This clonotype was seen at least ten times. One base away lies a much larger clone, so this may be a sequencing read error. CDR3 DNA sequence: TGTGCCAGCAGTTTTATTAGGGAAGGCCACACCTTC. Protein product: CASSFIREGHTF. The V and J genes are TRBV12-3 or TRBV12-4 and TRBJ1-2; no clear D gene. Deletions cut 3 bases from V and 12 bases from J, with 14 bases between. CDR3 length: 12 amino acids.

A few counts support this clonotype. The V call is TRBV20-1, the J call TRBJ2-5; D ambiguous. Germline lookup yields CDR1 DFQATT and CDR2 SNEGSKA (reference sequence). The germline V and J ends were trimmed by 3 bases and 8 bases, with 13 bases remaining between them. This CDR3 is built from 12 residues. The CDR3 DNA sequence: TGCAGTGCTAGGACGACTGATGGCACCCAGTACTTC. Translated, it gives CSARTTDGTQYF.